These 32 T cell receptor beta chains originate from one sample sequenced in a study of shared clonotypes between healthy human individuals. Clones were read by immunoSEQ multiplex PCR, and TCRdb kept only the in-frame ones, dropping some. The table has approximately 1.1 million clones, about 84% seen once. Sequencing was carried out using memory CD4+ T cells from PBMCs. Subset of the sample: CD45RA-negative fraction. The source of these receptors is a man between 18 and 35 years old in good health. Some clones in this sample may be carry-over from other donors' samples.

The gene calls are TRBV7-2 and TRBJ2-5; tentatively, D is TRBD1 (5 bases). Germline assignment: CDR1 SGHTA and CDR2 FQGNSA. Trimming shortened V by 4 bases and J by 0 bases, and 12 bases separated the two germline ends. This CDR3 has 15 amino acids. As DNA, the CDR3 is TGTGCCAGCAGCTCAGGGTTTCTATACCAAGAGACCCAGTACTTC. It codes for CASSSGFLYQETQYF.

The chain recombines TRBV10-2 with TRBJ2-6; no clear D gene. V lost 7 bases, J lost 0 bases, and 7 bases lay in between. There are 14 residues in the CDR3. CDR1 WSHSY and CDR2 SAAADI come from the germline V gene. The CDR3 loop is CASTQVSGANVLTF. In DNA form, the CDR3 reads TGCGCCAGCACACAAGTCTCTGGGGCCAACGTCCTGACTTTC.

The chain is built from TRBV28 and TRBJ2-5, with 12 bases aligning to TRBD1. After removal of 2 bases from V and 6 bases from J, the junction contained 7 bases not matched to a gene. This CDR3 is built from 16 residues. The germline gives CDR1 MDHEN, CDR2 SYDVKM. The CDR3 region is CASSLGTGGGRKTQYF. The CDR3 nucleotides are TGTGCCAGCAGTTTAGGGACAGGGGGCGGCCGGAAGACCCAGTACTTC.

As to this clone: Different DNA sequences within this sample yield the same CDR3. The rearrangement joins TRBV5-1 to TRBJ2-3, with 7 bases identical to TRBD1. There are 14 residues in the CDR3. Germline V gene sequence: CDR1 SGHRS, CDR2 YFSETQ. With V trimmed by 4 bases and J by 3 bases, 5 bases remained unmatched. The CDR3 region is CASSLGQTTDTQYF. The DNA of the CDR3 is TGCGCCAGCAGCCTGGGACAGACAACAGATACGCAGTATTTT.

This clone was observed a handful of times. V and J are TRBV7-9 and TRBJ2-7, with 7 bases fitting TRBD2. Germline V gene data show CDR1 as SEHNR and CDR2 as FQNEAQ (reference sequence). J was trimmed by 3 bases and V by 5 bases; bases with no gene match: 7. The CDR3 has 14 amino acids. CDR3 sequence reads: CASSQASGNYEQYF. The CDR3 nucleotides are TGTGCCAGCAGCCAGGCGAGCGGGAACTACGAGCAGTACTTC. The full variable domain, in which reference TRBV7-9 and TRBJ2-7 provide the parts outside the CDR3, is DTGVSQNPRHKITKRGQNVTFRCDPISEHNRLYWYRQTLGQGPEFLTYFQNEAQLEKSRLLSDRFSAERPKGSFSTLEIQRTEQGDSAMYLCASSQASGNYEQYFGPGTRLTVT.

This clone was detected only a few times. This chain uses TRBV11-2 with TRBJ1-1, with D perhaps matching TRBD1 (5 bases). The CDR3 runs 13 residues. V lost 3 bases to trimming and J lost 4 bases, with 9 bases between them. Germline CDR1 SGHAT, CDR2 FQNNGV. Written as DNA, the CDR3 is TGTGCCAGCAGCTTTCAAAGGGGCACTGAAGCTTTCTTT. Protein product: CASSFQRGTEAFF.

In regard to this clone: Since a much larger clone is just one base distant, this may be a read error. This sample includes further DNA sequences coding for the same CDR3. The chain carries TRBV5-1 and TRBJ2-5, with D unclear. This CDR3 contains 11 residues. V was shortened by 1 base and J by 4 bases, with 2 bases between the two germline ends. CDR1 is SGHRS, CDR2 YFSETQ, per germline. CDR3 residues: CASSLRETQYF. In DNA form, the CDR3 reads TGCGCCAGCAGCTTGAGAGAGACCCAGTACTTC. Full variable domain (remainder filled in from reference TRBV5-1 and TRBJ2-5): KAGVTQTPRYLIKTRGQQVTLSCSPISGHRSVSWYQQTPGQGLQFLFEYFSETQRNKGNFPGRFSGRQFSNSRSEMNVSTLELGDSALYLCASSLRETQYFGPGTRLLVL.

The chain recombines TRBV2 with TRBJ2-1; the D gene could be TRBD1 or TRBD2 (7 bases each). The CDR3 is 16 amino acids. V dropped 3 bases and J dropped 5 bases, with 17 bases sitting between them. CDR1 is SNHLY, CDR2 FYNNEI, per germline. The CDR3, as DNA: TGTGCCAGCAGTGACCTACAGGGGCTAGCGGACAATGAGCAGTTCTTC. Translating gives CASSDLQGLADNEQFF.

The chain uses TRBV7-9 and TRBJ2-1, with D possibly TRBD1 on 5 matching bases. The V gene's germline CDR1 is SEHNR and CDR2 FQNEAQ (reference sequence). Trimming took 3 bases from V and 2 from J, leaving 17 bases between them. The CDR3 is 17 residues long. The CDR3 DNA reads TGTGCCAGCAGCTTGGGGCAGGTGGGTAAAACCTACAATGAGCAGTTCTTC. Protein sequence: CASSLGQVGKTYNEQFF.

The chain has TRBV10-1 and TRBJ2-7, with TRBD1 as a possible D gene (5 bases). CDR1 is WNHNN, CDR2 SYGVQD, per germline (reference sequence). This CDR3 spans 11 amino acids. Trimming took 6 bases from V and 3 from J, leaving 6 bases between them. CDR3 amino acids: CASSDSYEQYF. The CDR3 coding sequence is TGCGCCAGCAGCGACAGCTACGAGCAGTACTTC.

The V gene is TRBV28, the J gene TRBJ2-5; unclear D gene. The CDR3 totals 14 residues. V was shortened by 8 bases and J by 5 bases, with 18 bases between the two germline ends. Germline loops: CDR1 MDHEN, CDR2 SYDVKM. DNA for the CDR3: TGTGCCAGCGGCGATCCGTTAGGCATGGAGACCCAGTACTTC. As protein: CASGDPLGMETQYF.

The gene calls are TRBV20-1 and TRBJ1-1; D is uncertain. Trimming cost V 6 bases and J 3 bases, with 8 bases left between them. Germline assignment: CDR1 DFQATT and CDR2 SNEGSKA (reference sequence). This CDR3 has 11 residues. This CDR3 is CSAPGDTEAFF. The CDR3 bases are TGCAGTGCCCCCGGGGACACTGAAGCTTTCTTT.

This clone was detected ten times or more. This sample includes further DNA sequences coding for the same CDR3. This chain joins TRBV5-4 and TRBJ2-3, with D possibly matching TRBD2 (7 bases). The CDR3 contains 14 residues. Germline assignment: CDR1 SGHNT and CDR2 YYREEE (reference sequence). The ends were cut back, 7 bases at V and 0 bases at J, with 12 bases in the middle. The CDR3 here is CASRGAQSTDTQYF. The CDR3 DNA reads TGTGCCAGCCGGGGGGCGCAGAGCACAGATACGCAGTATTTT.

This rearrangement joins TRBV6-5 to TRBJ1-1; no reliable D call. Trimming cost V 7 bases and J 0 bases, with 9 bases left between them. This CDR3 spans 13 amino acids. Germline values: CDR1 MNHEY, CDR2 SVGAGI. The CDR3 sequence: CASKTGMNTEAFF. Here the CDR3 DNA reads TGTGCCAGCAAGACGGGAATGAACACTGAAGCTTTCTTT.

This rearrangement joins TRBV5-1 to TRBJ2-3; 7 bases are a match to TRBD2. This CDR3 region has 13 residues. CDR1 is SGHRS, CDR2 YFSETQ, per germline. Trimming at V came to 7 bases and at J to 0 bases, leaving 2 bases not matched to a gene. CDR3 DNA sequence: TGCGCCAGCGGAGCGGGAAGCACAGATACGCAGTATTTT. It encodes CASGAGSTDTQYF.

The chain has TRBV5-8 and TRBJ1-1; 8 nucleotides match TRBD1. This CDR3 contains 15 residues. Germline CDR1 reads SGHTS; CDR2 reads YDEGEE. The J segment lost 5 bases and the V segment lost 2 bases, leaving 8 bases of the junction unmatched. CDR3 region: CASSFTRGLGTEAFF. In DNA, the CDR3 is TGTGCCAGCAGCTTTACCAGGGGGCTGGGTACTGAAGCTTTCTTT. Full variable domain (missing parts from reference TRBV5-8 and TRBJ1-1): EAGVTQSPTHLIKTRGQQATLRCSPISGHTSVYWYQQALGLGLQFLLWYDEGEERNRGNFPPRFSGRQFPNYSSELNVNALELEDSALYLCASSFTRGLGTEAFFGQGTRLTVV.

The rearrangement uses TRBV4-1 and TRBJ2-3; 11 positions match TRBD2. The J segment lost 7 bases and the V segment lost 2 bases, leaving 14 bases of the junction unmatched. CDR1 and CDR2 (germline): MGHRA, YSYEKL. This CDR3 contains 18 residues. The CDR3 sequence is CASSQLLLTTSGMHTQYF. CDR3 coding DNA: TGCGCCAGCAGCCAACTCCTACTTACGACTAGCGGGATGCATACGCAGTATTTT.

This chain connects TRBV30 to TRBJ2-1; D is perhaps TRBD1 or TRBD2 (7 bases each). Looked up from germline, CDR1 is GTSNPN and CDR2 is SVGIG (reference sequence). V was trimmed by 2 bases and J by 7 bases, leaving 30 bases between them. CDR3 size: 19 residues. CDR3 sequence (DNA): TGTGCCTGGAGTCCCCAGTGGGCCAGGGGGGGTTCCGCCGCTAATGAGCAGTTCTTC. Amino acid sequence: CAWSPQWARGGSAANEQFF.

This sequence joins TRBV5-1 and TRBJ2-7, with D uncertain. The CDR3 spans 13 residues. The germline gives CDR1 SGHRS, CDR2 YFSETQ. V was shortened by 1 base and J by 6 bases, with 11 bases between the two germline ends. The DNA for the CDR3 is TGCGCCAGCAGCTTGACGGACCGCAGCGAGCAGTACTTC. Protein sequence: CASSLTDRSEQYF.

V gene TRBV5-6 combines with J gene TRBJ2-1; D might be TRBD1 (5 bases). The CDR3 length is 13 residues. Germline values: CDR1 SGHDT, CDR2 YYEEEE. V lost 2 bases and J lost 5, with 8 bases in between. As DNA, the CDR3 is TGTGCCAGCAGCTTTCCAGGGCACAATGAGCAGTTCTTC. Amino acids: CASSFPGHNEQFF.

The gene calls are TRBV5-1 and TRBJ2-7, with 7 nucleotides matching TRBD1. The length of the CDR3 is 13 residues. The ends lost 3 bases at V and 4 bases at J; junction bases unmatched: 4. The germline CDR1 and CDR2 sequences are SGHRS and YFSETQ. In DNA form, the CDR3 reads TGCGCCAGCAGCTCGTCGGGACAGTACGAGCAGTACTTC. Its protein product is CASSSSGQYEQYF.

This clone was seen a handful of times. In DNA form, the CDR3 reads TGCAGCGTCCCCCCAGGCGCCGGGGGGACTGAAGCTTTCTTT. Translating it yields CSVPPGAGGTEAFF. This chain connects TRBV29-1 to TRBJ1-1; tentatively, D is TRBD1 (5 bases). The CDR3 is 14 residues long. Germline V CDR1 and CDR2: SQVTM, ANQGSEA. The ends were cut back, 6 bases at V and 5 bases at J, with 19 bases in the middle.

J is TRBJ1-2 and V is TRBV5-4, with TRBD1 as a possible D gene (6 bases). The germline V and J ends were trimmed by 4 bases and 8 bases, with 12 bases remaining between them. This CDR3 spans 12 amino acids. CDR1 and CDR2 from the germline V gene are SGHNT and YYREEE (reference sequence). The CDR3 coding sequence is TGTGCCAGCAGCACGGACAGCGCCGGCTACACCTTC. Its protein is CASSTDSAGYTF.

The rearrangement joins TRBV7-3 to TRBJ2-1, with a tentative D call TRBD2 (5 bases). V shed 1 base and J shed 9 bases, with 10 bases lying between them. Germline lookup yields CDR1 SGHTA and CDR2 FQGTGA. The CDR3 has 13 amino acids. The CDR3, as DNA: TGTGCCAGCAGCTTAATGGAGGCGGGTGAGCAGTTCTTC. This codes for CASSLMEAGEQFF.

The chain links TRBV9 to TRBJ2-3, with 13 bases identical to TRBD2. CDR1 SGDLS and CDR2 YYNGEE come from the germline V gene. The CDR3 has 17 amino acids. Trimming removed 4 bases from V and 5 bases from J; junction bases left unmatched: 10. The CDR3 nucleotides read TGTGCCAGCAGCCCCCGGACTAGCGGGAGAGGGAGAGATACGCAGTATTTT. This codes for CASSPRTSGRGRDTQYF.

Details on this clone: Within the sample, other DNA sequences also encode this same CDR3. The gene calls are TRBV5-1 and TRBJ1-3; D gene uncertain. CDR1 and CDR2 (germline): SGHRS, YFSETQ. The CDR3 length is 14 residues. The V and J ends lost 0 bases and 4 bases respectively, with 8 bases between them. CDR3 protein: CASSLVAGGNTIYF. As DNA, the CDR3 is TGCGCCAGCAGCTTGGTCGCTGGGGGAAACACCATATATTTT.

This clone was counted only a few times. This sequence joins TRBV5-1 and TRBJ2-5; 8 bases fit TRBD1. J lost 5 bases, V lost 0 bases, and 6 bases had no gene match. Looked up from germline, CDR1 is SGHRS and CDR2 is YFSETQ. This CDR3 contains 15 residues. CDR3 coding DNA: TGCGCCAGCAGCTTGGGGACAGGGTCGGGGGAGACCCAGTACTTC. It specifies CASSLGTGSGETQYF. Filled out from reference TRBV5-1 and TRBJ2-5, the complete variable domain reads KAGVTQTPRYLIKTRGQQVTLSCSPISGHRSVSWYQQTPGQGLQFLFEYFSETQRNKGNFPGRFSGRQFSNSRSEMNVSTLELGDSALYLCASSLGTGSGETQYFGPGTRLLVL.

The rearrangement uses TRBV28 and TRBJ2-1, with D tentatively TRBD2 (6 bases). The length of the CDR3 is 17 residues. Trimming took 8 bases from V and 1 from J, leaving 21 bases between them. From germline, CDR1 is MDHEN and CDR2 SYDVKM. In DNA form, the CDR3 reads TGTGCCAGCTTGAGCCGGGACTCGGAGTCTTCCTACAATGAGCAGTTCTTC. Its translation is CASLSRDSESSYNEQFF.

The rearrangement uses TRBV29-1 and TRBJ1-1; the D is unclear. CDR3 length: 12 amino acids. V was shortened by 4 bases and J by 1 base, with 7 bases between the two germline ends. The germline CDR1 and CDR2 sequences are SQVTM and ANQGSEA. The CDR3 spells CSVARKNTEAFF. The CDR3 coding sequence is TGCAGCGTTGCACGGAAGAACACTGAAGCTTTCTTT.

There are many counts of this clone. Other DNA sequences of this sample code for an identical CDR3. The CDR3 loop is CASSRTSGNEQFF. The DNA for the CDR3 is TGTGCCAGCAGCCGGACTAGCGGCAATGAGCAGTTCTTC. The chain employs TRBV25-1 and TRBJ2-1; 10 bases agree with TRBD2. From germline, CDR1 is MGHDK and CDR2 SYGVNS. This CDR3 is 13 amino acids long. Unmatched junction bases numbered 2, after V lost 6 bases and J lost 6 bases.

The CDR3 is CASLRGGNQPQHF. CDR3 DNA: TGTGCCAGTCTGCGGGGGGGCAATCAGCCCCAGCATTTT. The V and J genes are TRBV6-6 and TRBJ1-5; D possibly corresponds to TRBD1 (5 bases). Germline V CDR1 and CDR2: MNHNY, SVGAGI (reference sequence). CDR3 length: 13 amino acids. V lost 9 bases, J lost 2 bases, and 11 bases lay in between.

This clone appeared a few times. V gene TRBV10-3 combines with J gene TRBJ1-5, with D possibly TRBD1 on 6 matching bases. The CDR3 runs 14 residues. In germline, CDR1 is ENHRY, CDR2 SYGVKD. V was trimmed by 6 bases and J by 3 bases, leaving 12 bases between them. As DNA, the CDR3 is TGTGCCATCAGAAGTTCAGGGGACAATCAGCCCCAGCATTTT. Residues: CAIRSSGDNQPQHF.